A selection of T cell receptor beta chains follows, all from one sample in a study of blood T cell repertoires in COVID-19. The table came from immunoSEQ multiplex PCR; TCRdb's copy has only in-frame clones and leaves some out. The sample gives 200,000 to 250,000 clones, 86% of which show up once; 5.9% is in the top ten. What was sequenced was peripheral blood. These receptors were collected from a man aged 80 or over with acute or convalescent COVID-19. Each CDR3 is given with its conserved first and last residue. The order of the fields is CDR3 protein, CDR3 DNA, D gene, J gene, V gene. D genes are given only for firm matches.

CASISPGGGYTF	TGTGCCAGCATATCCCCCGGGGGTGGCTACACCTTC	.	TRBJ1-2	TRBV6-5
CATSRDLEETQYF	TGTGCCACCAGCAGAGATCTCGAAGAGACCCAGTACTTC	.	TRBJ2-5	TRBV15
CASSLFGSTGELFF	TGTGCCAGCAGCTTATTTGGGAGCACCGGGGAGCTGTTTTTT	.	TRBJ2-2	TRBV5-6
CASSSEALGVQFF	TGTGCCAGCAGTTCGGAGGCCCTAGGTGTGCAGTTCTTC	.	TRBJ2-1	TRBV27
CATSDSSDYQPQHF	TGTGCCACCAGTGATTCCTCGGACTATCAGCCCCAGCATTTT	.	TRBJ1-5	TRBV24-1
CASSYLDRRFYGYTF	TGTGCCAGCAGTTACTTGGACAGAAGGTTTTATGGCTACACCTTC	.	TRBJ1-2	TRBV6-5
CASSYGVEEQFF	TGCGCCAGCAGCTACGGAGTGGAGGAGCAGTTCTTC	.	TRBJ2-1	TRBV5-1
CASSLGSGQGAGEQFF	TGTGCCAGCAGCTTAGGTTCTGGACAGGGGGCGGGTGAGCAGTTCTTC	TRBD1	TRBJ2-1	TRBV11-2
CASSFGQGNEKLFF	TGCGCCAGCAGCTTTGGCCAGGGGAACGAAAAACTGTTTTTT	.	TRBJ1-4	TRBV5-1
CASSFGGSGANVLTF	TGTGCCAGCAGTTTCGGGGGGTCTGGGGCCAACGTCCTGACTTTC	TRBD2	TRBJ2-6	TRBV27
CASKEGRAVYNEQFF	TGTGCCAGTAAGGAGGGGCGCGCGGTCTACAATGAGCAGTTCTTC	.	TRBJ2-1	TRBV19
CASSMQYSGANVLTF	TGTGCCAGTAGTATGCAGTACTCTGGGGCCAACGTCCTGACTTTC	.	TRBJ2-6	TRBV19
CASSEWPGSPYNEQFF	TGCGCCAGCAGTGAGTGGCCGGGAAGTCCTTACAATGAGCAGTTCTTC	.	TRBJ2-1	TRBV10-2
CASSMQGRSLNTEAFF	TGTGCCAGCAGTATGCAGGGGCGATCGTTGAACACTGAAGCTTTCTTT	.	TRBJ1-1	TRBV2
CASSGGYTEAFF	TGTGCCAGCAGCGGCGGTTACACTGAAGCTTTCTTT	.	TRBJ1-1	TRBV11-3
CASRSIRDIDNEQFF	TGTGCCAGCAGATCCATCCGGGACATAGACAATGAGCAGTTCTTC	.	TRBJ2-1	TRBV27
CASSPGQASGGNEQFF	TGTGCCAGCTCACCAGGACAGGCCTCGGGCGGCAATGAGCAGTTCTTC	TRBD1	TRBJ2-1	TRBV18
CASSLARGLAGAEQFF	TGTGCCAGCAGCTTAGCTAGGGGACTAGCGGGCGCTGAGCAGTTCTTC	TRBD2	TRBJ2-1	TRBV11-3
CASSSRWEAFF	TGTGCCAGCAGTTCCAGGTGGGAAGCTTTCTTT	.	TRBJ1-1	TRBV12-3/TRBV12-4
CAISESPGGDTEAFF	TGTGCCATCAGTGAGTCGCCAGGGGGAGACACTGAAGCTTTCTTT	TRBD1	TRBJ1-1	TRBV10-3
CAWSVQGAGSEAFF	TGTGCCTGGAGTGTACAGGGGGCAGGGTCTGAAGCTTTCTTT	TRBD1	TRBJ1-1	TRBV30
CASSIGGQYGYTF	TGTGCCAGTAGTATAGGAGGACAATATGGCTACACCTTC	.	TRBJ1-2	TRBV19